This T cell receptor beta chain derives from a study of cytomegalovirus exposure and HLA in healthy donors. Study-level information: For the approximately 400 genotyped donors, approximately 83% fell within the Caucasian-associated ancestry cluster. Study observations and caveats: Rarity held for most TCR sequences, but there were some public TCRs that occurred in many donors. An analysis done earlier found most TCR beta V segments productive about 90% or about 30% of the time.

The PCR employed 60 Vbeta primers together with 13 Jbeta primers. Using immunoSEQ multiplex PCR, the repertoire was profiled, and TCRdb retains in-frame clones only, with some absent. The data show 150,000 to 200,000 clones, around 73% seen once. Of note for this clone: No antigen is known for it.

The receptor was isolated from a woman aged 18-29 years in good health and CMV-seropositive. The sequencing sample was made of PBMCs.

CDR3 loop: CASSPAGGSETQYF. Here the CDR3 DNA reads TGCGCCAGCAGCCCGGCAGGGGGCAGTGAGACCCAGTACTTC. The chain links TRBV4-1 to TRBJ2-5; TRBD1 matches at 8 bases. The CDR3 runs to 14 residues. Germline trimming cut 4 bases from V and 5 bases from J; bases unmatched to any gene: 6. Germline V gene data show CDR1 as MGHRA and CDR2 as YSYEKL.